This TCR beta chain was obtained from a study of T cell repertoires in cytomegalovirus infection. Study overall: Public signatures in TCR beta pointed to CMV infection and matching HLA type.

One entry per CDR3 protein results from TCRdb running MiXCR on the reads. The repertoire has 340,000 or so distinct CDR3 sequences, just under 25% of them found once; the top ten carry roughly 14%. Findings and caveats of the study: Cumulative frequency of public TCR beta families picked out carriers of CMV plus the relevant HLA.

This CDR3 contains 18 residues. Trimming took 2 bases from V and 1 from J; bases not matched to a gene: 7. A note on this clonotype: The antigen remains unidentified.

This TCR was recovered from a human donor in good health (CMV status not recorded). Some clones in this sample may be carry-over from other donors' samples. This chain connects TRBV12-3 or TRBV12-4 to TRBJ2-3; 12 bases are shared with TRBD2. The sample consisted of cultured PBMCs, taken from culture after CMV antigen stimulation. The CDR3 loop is CASSLILAGGQRTDTQYF. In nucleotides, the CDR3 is TGTGCCAGCAGTTTAATTCTAGCGGGGGGGCAGCGCACAGATACGCAGTATTTT.